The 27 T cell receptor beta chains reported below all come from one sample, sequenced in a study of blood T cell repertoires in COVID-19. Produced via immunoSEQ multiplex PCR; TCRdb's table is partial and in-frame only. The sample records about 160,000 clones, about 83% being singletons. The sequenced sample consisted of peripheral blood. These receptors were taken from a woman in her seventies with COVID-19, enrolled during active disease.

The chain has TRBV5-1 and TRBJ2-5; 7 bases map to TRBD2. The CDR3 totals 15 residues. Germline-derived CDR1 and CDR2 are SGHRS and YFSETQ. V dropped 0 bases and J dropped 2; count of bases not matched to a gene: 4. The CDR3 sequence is CASSLVSGGQETQYF. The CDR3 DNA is TGCGCCAGCAGCTTGGTTTCGGGGGGACAAGAGACCCAGTACTTC. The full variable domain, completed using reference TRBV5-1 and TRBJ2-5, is KAGVTQTPRYLIKTRGQQVTLSCSPISGHRSVSWYQQTPGQGLQFLFEYFSETQRNKGNFPGRFSGRQFSNSRSEMNVSTLELGDSALYLCASSLVSGGQETQYFGPGTRLLVL.

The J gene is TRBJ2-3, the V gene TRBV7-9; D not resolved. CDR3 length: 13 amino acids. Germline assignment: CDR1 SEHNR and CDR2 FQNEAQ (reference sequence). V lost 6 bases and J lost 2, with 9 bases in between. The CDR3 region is CASRGKYTDTQYF. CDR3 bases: TGTGCCAGCAGGGGCAAATACACAGATACGCAGTATTTT.

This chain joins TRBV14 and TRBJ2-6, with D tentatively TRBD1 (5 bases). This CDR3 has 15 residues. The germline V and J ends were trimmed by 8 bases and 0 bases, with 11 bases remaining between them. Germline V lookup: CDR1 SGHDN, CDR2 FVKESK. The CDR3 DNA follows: TGTGCCAGCGGGCCCCAGGGCTCTGGGGCCAACGTCCTGACTTTC. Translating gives CASGPQGSGANVLTF.

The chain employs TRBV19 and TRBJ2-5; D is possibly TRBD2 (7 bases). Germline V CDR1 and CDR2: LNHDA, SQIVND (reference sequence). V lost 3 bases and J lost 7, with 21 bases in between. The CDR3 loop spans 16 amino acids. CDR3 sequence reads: CASSILSATGRGTQYF. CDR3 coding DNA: TGTGCCAGTAGTATTCTCTCCGCAACAGGGAGGGGGACCCAGTACTTC.

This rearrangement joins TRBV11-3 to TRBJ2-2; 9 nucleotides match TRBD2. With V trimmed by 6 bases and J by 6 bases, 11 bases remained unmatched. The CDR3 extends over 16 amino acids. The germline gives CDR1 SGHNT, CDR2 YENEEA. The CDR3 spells CASRFSGGPFPGELFF. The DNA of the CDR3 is TGTGCCAGCAGGTTTAGCGGGGGTCCCTTTCCCGGGGAGCTGTTTTTT.

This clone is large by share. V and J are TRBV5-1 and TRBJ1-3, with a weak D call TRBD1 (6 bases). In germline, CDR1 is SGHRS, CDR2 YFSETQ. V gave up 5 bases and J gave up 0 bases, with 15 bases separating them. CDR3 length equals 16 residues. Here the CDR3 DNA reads TGCGCCAGCAGTCCGGACAGTCAGAGCTCTGGAAACACCATATATTTT. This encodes CASSPDSQSSGNTIYF. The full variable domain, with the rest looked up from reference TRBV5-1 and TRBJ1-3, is KAGVTQTPRYLIKTRGQQVTLSCSPISGHRSVSWYQQTPGQGLQFLFEYFSETQRNKGNFPGRFSGRQFSNSRSEMNVSTLELGDSALYLCASSPDSQSSGNTIYFGEGSWLTVV.

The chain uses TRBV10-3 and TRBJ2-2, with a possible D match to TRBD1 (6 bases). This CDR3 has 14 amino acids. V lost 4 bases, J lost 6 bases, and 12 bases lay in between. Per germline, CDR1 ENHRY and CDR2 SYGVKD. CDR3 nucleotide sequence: TGTGCCATCAGTGGACTTGAGGGGGCCGGGGAGCTGTTTTTT. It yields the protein CAISGLEGAGELFF.

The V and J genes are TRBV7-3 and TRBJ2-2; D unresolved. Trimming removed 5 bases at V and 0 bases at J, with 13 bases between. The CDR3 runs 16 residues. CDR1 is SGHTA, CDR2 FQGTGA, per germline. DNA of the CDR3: TGTGCCAGCAGCCTGAACAGCTTCGCGAACACCGGGGAGCTGTTTTTT. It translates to CASSLNSFANTGELFF.

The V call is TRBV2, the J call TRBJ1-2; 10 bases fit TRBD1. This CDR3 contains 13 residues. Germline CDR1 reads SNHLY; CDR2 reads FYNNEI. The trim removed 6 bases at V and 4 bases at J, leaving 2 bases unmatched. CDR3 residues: CASRGQGFYGYTF. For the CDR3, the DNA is TGTGCCAGCAGGGGACAGGGGTTCTATGGCTACACCTTC.

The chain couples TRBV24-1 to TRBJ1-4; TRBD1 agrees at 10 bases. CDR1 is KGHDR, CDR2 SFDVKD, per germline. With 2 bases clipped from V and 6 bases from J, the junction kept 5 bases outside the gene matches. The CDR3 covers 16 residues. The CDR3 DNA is TGTGCCACCAGTGATTCGGGGACAGGGGATTATGAAAAACTGTTTTTT. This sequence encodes CATSDSGTGDYEKLFF.

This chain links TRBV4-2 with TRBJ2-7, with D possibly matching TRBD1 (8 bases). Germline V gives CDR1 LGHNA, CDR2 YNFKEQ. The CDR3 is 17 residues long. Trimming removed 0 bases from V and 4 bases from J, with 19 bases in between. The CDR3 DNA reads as TGTGCCAGCAGCCAAGATACAGGGGGGGGGCCCGCTTACGAGCAGTACTTC. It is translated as CASSQDTGGGPAYEQYF.

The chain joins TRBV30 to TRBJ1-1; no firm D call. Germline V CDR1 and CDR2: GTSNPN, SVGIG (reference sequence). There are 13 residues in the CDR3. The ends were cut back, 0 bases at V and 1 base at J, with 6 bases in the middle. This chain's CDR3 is CAWSVGANTEAFF. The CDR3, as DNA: TGTGCCTGGAGTGTGGGAGCGAACACTGAAGCTTTCTTT.

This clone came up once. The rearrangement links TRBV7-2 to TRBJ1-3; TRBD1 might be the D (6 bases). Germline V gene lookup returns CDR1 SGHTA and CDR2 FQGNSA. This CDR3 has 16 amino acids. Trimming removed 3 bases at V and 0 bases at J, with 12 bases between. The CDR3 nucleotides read TGTGCCAGCAGCTTGGGACAACCGCTCTCTGGAAACACCATATATTTT. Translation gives CASSLGQPLSGNTIYF. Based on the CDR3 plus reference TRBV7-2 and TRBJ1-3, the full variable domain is GAGVSQSPSNKVTEKGKDVELRCDPISGHTALYWYRQSLGQGLEFLIYFQGNSAPDKSGLPSDRFSAERTGGSVSTLTIQRTQQEDSAVYLCASSLGQPLSGNTIYFGEGSWLTVV.

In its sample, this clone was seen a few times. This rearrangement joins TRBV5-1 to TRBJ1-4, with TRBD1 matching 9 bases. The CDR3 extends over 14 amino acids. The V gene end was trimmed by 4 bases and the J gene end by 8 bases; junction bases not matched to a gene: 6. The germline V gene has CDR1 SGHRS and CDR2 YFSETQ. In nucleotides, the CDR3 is TGCGCCAGCAGCCTGGGACAGGGCCGGGAAAAACTGTTTTTT. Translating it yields CASSLGQGREKLFF. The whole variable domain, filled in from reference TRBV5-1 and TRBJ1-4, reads KAGVTQTPRYLIKTRGQQVTLSCSPISGHRSVSWYQQTPGQGLQFLFEYFSETQRNKGNFPGRFSGRQFSNSRSEMNVSTLELGDSALYLCASSLGQGREKLFFGSGTQLSVL.

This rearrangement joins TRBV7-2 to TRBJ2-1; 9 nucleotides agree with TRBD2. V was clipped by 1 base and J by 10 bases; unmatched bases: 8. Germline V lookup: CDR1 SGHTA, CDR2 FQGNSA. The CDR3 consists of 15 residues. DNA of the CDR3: TGTGCCAGCAGCTTAGGCCTAGCGGGGCTCGGAGAGCAGTTCTTC. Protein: CASSLGLAGLGEQFF.

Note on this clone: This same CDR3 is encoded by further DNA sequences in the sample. DNA of the CDR3: TGTGCCAGCAGCTCTGGGACAGGGGGGTACAATGAGCAGTTCTTC. Its translation: CASSSGTGGYNEQFF. The J gene is TRBJ2-1, the V gene TRBV5-4; 11 positions agree with TRBD1. This CDR3 is built from 15 residues. V gave up 3 bases and J gave up 4 bases; unmatched junction bases: 3. Germline V CDR1 and CDR2: SGHNT, YYREEE (reference sequence). The entire variable domain, with the rest obtained from reference TRBV5-4 and TRBJ2-1, is as follows: ETGVTQSPTHLIKTRGQQVTLRCSSQSGHNTVSWYQQALGQGPQFIFQYYREEENGRGNFPPRFSGLQFPNYSSELNVNALELDDSALYLCASSSGTGGYNEQFFGPGTRLTVL.

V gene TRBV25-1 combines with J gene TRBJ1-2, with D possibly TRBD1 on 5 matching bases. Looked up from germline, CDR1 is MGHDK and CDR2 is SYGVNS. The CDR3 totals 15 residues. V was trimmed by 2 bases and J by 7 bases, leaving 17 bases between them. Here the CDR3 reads CASSESGGRRGGYTF. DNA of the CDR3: TGTGCCAGCAGTGAAAGTGGGGGACGGAGGGGTGGCTACACCTTC.

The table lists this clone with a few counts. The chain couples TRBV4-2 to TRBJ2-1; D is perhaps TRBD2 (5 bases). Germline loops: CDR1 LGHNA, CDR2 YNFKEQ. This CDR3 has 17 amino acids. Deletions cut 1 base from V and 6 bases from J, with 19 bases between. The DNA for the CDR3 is TGTGCCAGCAGCCAAGGCCACGGACTGGAAAGACCCAATGAGCAGTTCTTC. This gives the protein CASSQGHGLERPNEQFF.

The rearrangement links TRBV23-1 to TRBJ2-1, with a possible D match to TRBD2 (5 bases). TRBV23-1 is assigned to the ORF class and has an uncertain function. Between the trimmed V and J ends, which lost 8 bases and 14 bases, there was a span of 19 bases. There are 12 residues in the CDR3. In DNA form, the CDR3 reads TGCGCCAGCCCTCTTTCCCCCCGGCGGGAGTTCTTC. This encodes CASPLSPRREFF.

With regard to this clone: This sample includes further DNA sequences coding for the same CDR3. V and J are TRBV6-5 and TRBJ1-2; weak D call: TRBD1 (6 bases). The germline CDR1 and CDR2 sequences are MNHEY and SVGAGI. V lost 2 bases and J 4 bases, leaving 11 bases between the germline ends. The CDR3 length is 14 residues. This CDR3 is CASSYGGQPYGYTF. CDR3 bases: TGTGCCAGCAGTTACGGGGGACAACCCTATGGCTACACCTTC.

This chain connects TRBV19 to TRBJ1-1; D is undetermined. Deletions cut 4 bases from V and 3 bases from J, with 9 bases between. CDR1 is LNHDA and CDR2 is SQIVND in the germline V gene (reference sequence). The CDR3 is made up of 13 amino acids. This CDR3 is CASSRAFYTEAFF. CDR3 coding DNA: TGTGCCAGTAGTAGAGCTTTTTACACTGAAGCTTTCTTT.

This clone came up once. This chain's CDR3 is CASSQGQRYQPQHF. As DNA, the CDR3 is TGTGCCAGCAGCCAGGGACAGAGATATCAGCCCCAGCATTTT. V and J are TRBV28 and TRBJ1-5; 7 bases match TRBD1. There are 14 residues in the CDR3. Germline assignment: CDR1 MDHEN and CDR2 SYDVKM. V was clipped by 6 bases and J by 5 bases; unmatched bases: 7.

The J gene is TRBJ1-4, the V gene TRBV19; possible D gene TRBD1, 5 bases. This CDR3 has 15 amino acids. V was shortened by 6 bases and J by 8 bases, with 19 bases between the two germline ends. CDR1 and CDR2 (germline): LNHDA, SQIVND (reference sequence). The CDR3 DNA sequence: TGTGCCAGTAGACTTCAGGGCACCAAGGGGGAAAAACTGTTTTTT. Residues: CASRLQGTKGEKLFF.

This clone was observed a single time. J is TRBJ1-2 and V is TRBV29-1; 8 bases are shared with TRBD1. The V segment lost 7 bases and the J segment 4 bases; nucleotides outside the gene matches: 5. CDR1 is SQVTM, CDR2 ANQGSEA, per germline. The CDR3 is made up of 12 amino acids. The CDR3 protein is CSARTGPYGYTF. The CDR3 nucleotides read TGCAGCGCGCGGACAGGGCCCTATGGCTACACCTTC.

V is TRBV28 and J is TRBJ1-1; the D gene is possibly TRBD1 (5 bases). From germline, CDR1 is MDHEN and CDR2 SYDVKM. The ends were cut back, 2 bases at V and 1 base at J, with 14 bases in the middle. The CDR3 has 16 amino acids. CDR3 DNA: TGTGCCAGCAGTTTAATGAACTTTCAGGGGAACACTGAAGCTTTCTTT. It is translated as CASSLMNFQGNTEAFF.

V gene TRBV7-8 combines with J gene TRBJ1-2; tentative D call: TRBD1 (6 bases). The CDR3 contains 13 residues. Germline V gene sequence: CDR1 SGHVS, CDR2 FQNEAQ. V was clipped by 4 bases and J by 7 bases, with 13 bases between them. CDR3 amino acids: CASSSQTGRGYTF. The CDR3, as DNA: TGTGCCAGCAGCTCGCAGACAGGTCGTGGCTACACCTTC.

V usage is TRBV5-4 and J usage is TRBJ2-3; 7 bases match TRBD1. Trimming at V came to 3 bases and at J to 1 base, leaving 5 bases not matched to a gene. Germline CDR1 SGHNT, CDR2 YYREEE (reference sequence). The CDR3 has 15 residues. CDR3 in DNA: TGTGCCAGCAGCTCCCAAGACAGGGGCACAGATACGCAGTATTTT. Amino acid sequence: CASSSQDRGTDTQYF. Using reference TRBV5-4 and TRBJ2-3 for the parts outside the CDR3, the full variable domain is ETGVTQSPTHLIKTRGQQVTLRCSSQSGHNTVSWYQQALGQGPQFIFQYYREEENGRGNFPPRFSGLQFPNYSSELNVNALELDDSALYLCASSSQDRGTDTQYFGPGTRLTVL.